This TCR beta chain was captured by sequencing in a study of CD8 T cells in Susac syndrome. TCR beta sequencing covered blood CD8+ and CD4+ T cells. The RNA, about 0.45 to 1 ug, was put through reverse transcription using random hexamers. A single record per CDR3 protein comes from TCRdb applying MiXCR to the immunoSEQ multiplex PCR reads. Among approximately 200,000 distinct CDR3 sequences listed, about 95% were seen once. The CDR3 extends over 13 amino acids. V was trimmed by 1 base and J by 1 base, leaving 4 bases between them. Per germline, CDR1 LGHDT and CDR2 YNNKEL (reference sequence). This TCR was recovered from a human donor with multiple sclerosis. The V gene is TRBV3-1, the J gene TRBJ1-1, with D unclear. The specimen sequenced was CD4+ T cells from PBMCs. The CDR3 region has the DNA TGTGCCAGCAGCCAAGGACAGAACACTGAAGCTTTCTTT. Amino acid sequence: CASSQGQNTEAFF.